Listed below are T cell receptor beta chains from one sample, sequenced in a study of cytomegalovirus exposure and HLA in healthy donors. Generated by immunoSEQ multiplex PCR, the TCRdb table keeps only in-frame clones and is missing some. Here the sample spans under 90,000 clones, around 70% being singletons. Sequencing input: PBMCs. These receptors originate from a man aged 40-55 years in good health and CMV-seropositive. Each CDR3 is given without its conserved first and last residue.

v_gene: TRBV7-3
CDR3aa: ASSLTVDRKNIQY

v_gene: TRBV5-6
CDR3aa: ASSSPVGWGYT

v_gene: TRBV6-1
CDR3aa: ASSGDRDLVEQY

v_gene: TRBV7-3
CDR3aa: ASSSAGGPYNEQF

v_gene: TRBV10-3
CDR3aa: AISESTSGGNEQF

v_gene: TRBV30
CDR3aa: AWSVSQTSEKLF

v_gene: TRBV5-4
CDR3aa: ASSLDSLNTEAF

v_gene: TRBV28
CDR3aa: ASIVTGANSNYGYT

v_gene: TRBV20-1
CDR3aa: SAKGGETQY

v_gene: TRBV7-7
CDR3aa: ASSLVRLRGRHVYLGTQY

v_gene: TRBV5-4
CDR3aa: ASSYGQPDSGNTIY

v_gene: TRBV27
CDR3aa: ASSFKVGALAQY

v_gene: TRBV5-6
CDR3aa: ASSLSAGGETQY

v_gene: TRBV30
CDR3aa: AWSWAGTEAF

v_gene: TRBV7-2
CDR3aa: ASSFGRDRNYNSPLH

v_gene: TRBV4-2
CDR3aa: ASSQGTGGRETQY

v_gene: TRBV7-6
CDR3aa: ASSLAPPDRNTEAF

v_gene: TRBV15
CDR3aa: ATSRPGQGPYEQY

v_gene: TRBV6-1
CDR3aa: ASSEARGPAPLH

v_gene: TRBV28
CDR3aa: ASSFASEQF

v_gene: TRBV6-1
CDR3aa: ASSLGLAGVYEQY

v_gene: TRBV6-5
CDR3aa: ASSYEGAGRTEAF

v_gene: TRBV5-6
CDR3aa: ASSLRQNNEKLF

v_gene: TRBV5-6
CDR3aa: ASSLVSASYEQY

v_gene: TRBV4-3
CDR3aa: ASSQDRVDGDRGQGYEQY

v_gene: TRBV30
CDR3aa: AWKGGGSYHEQY

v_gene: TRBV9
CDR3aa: ASSVRGGVGNTIY

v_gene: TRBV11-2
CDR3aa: ASSLAGGRDEQF

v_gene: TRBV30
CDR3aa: AWAYGQVGEQY

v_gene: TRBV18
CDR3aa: ASSPPTGLFNEQF

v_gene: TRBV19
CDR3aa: ASSIQHSTRAETQY